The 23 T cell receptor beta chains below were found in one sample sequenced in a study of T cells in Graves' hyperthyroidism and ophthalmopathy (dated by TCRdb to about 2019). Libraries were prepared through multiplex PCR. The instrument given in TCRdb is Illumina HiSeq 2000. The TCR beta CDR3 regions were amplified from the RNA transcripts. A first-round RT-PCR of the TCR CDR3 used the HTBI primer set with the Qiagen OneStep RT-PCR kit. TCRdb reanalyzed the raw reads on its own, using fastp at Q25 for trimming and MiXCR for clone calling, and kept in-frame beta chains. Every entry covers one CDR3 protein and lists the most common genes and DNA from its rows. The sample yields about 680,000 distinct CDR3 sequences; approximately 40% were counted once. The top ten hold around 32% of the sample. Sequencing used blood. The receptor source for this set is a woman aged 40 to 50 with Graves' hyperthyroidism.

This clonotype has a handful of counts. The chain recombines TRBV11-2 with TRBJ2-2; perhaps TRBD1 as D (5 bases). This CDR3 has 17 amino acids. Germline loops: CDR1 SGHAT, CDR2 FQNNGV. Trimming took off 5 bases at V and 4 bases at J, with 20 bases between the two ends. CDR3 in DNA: TGTGCCAGCAGCCTCCGACCAAGGGGATCAGGCACCGGGGAGCTGTTTTTT. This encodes CASSLRPRGSGTGELFF.

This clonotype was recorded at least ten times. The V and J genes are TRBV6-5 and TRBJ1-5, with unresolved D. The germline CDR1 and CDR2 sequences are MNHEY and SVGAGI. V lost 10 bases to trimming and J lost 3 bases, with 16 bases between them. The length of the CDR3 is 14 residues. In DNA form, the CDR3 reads TGTGCCACCGCAGGACGGTTTTCCAATCAGCCCCAGCATTTT. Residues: CATAGRFSNQPQHF.

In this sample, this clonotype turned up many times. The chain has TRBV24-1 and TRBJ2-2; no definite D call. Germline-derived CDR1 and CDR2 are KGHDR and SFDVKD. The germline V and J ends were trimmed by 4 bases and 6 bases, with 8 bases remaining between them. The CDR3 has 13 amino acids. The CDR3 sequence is CATSDDMSGELFF. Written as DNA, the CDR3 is TGTGCCACCAGTGACGACATGTCCGGGGAGCTGTTTTTT.

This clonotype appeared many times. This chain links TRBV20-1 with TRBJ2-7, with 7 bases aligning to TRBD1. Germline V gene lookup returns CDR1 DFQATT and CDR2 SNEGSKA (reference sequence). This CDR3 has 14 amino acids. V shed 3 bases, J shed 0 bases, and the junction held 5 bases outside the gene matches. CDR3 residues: CSARGQRNSYEQYF. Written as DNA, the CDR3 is TGCAGTGCTAGGGGACAGAGGAACTCCTACGAGCAGTACTTC.

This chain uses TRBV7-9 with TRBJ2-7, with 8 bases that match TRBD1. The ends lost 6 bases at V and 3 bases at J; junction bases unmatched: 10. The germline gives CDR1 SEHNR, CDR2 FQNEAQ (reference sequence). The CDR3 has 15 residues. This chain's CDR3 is CASSSSGTGNYEQYF. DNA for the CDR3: TGTGCCAGCAGTTCTTCCGGGACAGGTAACTACGAGCAGTACTTC.

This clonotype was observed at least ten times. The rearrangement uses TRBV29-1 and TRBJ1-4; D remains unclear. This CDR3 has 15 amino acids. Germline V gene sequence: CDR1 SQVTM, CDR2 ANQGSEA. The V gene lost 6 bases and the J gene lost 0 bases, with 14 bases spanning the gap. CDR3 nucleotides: TGCAGCGTCCTCCCGGGGATCACAACTAATGAAAAACTGTTTTTT. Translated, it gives CSVLPGITTNEKLFF.

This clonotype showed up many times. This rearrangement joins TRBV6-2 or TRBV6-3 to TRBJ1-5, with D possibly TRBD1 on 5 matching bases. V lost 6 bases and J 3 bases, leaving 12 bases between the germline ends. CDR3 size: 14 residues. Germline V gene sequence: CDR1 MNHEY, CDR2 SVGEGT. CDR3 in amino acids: CASRYGHSNQPQHF. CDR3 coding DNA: TGTGCCAGCAGATATGGACACTCCAATCAGCCCCAGCATTTT.

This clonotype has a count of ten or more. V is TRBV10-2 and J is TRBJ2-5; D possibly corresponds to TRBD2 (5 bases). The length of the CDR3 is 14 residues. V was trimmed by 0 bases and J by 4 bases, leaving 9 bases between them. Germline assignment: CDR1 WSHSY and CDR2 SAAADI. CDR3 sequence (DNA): TGCGCCAGCAGTGAGTCGGGAGCGGCAGAGACCCAGTACTTC. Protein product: CASSESGAAETQYF.

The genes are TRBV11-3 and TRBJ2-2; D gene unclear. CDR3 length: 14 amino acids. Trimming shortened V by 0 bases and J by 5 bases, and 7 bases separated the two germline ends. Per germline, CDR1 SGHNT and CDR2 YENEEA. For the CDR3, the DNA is TGTGCCAGCAGCTTAGAAGACGATACCGGGGAGCTGTTTTTT. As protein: CASSLEDDTGELFF.

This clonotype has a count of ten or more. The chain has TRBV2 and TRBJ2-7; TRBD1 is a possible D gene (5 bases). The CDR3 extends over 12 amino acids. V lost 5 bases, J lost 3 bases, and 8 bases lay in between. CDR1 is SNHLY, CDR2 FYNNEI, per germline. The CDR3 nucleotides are TGTGCCAGCAGTCAGGGTAACTACGAGCAGTACTTC. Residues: CASSQGNYEQYF.

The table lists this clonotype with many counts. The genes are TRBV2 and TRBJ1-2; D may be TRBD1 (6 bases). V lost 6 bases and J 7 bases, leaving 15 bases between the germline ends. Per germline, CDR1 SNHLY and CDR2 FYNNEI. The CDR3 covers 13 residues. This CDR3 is CASSRRGEVGYTF. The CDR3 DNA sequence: TGTGCCAGCAGCCGCAGGGGAGAGGTTGGCTACACCTTC.

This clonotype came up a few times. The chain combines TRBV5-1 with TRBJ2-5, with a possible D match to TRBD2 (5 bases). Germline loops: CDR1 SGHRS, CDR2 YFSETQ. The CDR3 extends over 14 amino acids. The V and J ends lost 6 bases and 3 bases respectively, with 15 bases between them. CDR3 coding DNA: TGCGCCAGCAAGTTATATAGCGCTGAAGAGACCCAGTACTTC. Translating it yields CASKLYSAEETQYF.

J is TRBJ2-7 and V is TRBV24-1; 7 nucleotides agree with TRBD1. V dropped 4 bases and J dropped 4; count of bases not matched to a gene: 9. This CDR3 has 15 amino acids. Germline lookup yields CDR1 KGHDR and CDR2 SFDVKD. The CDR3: CATSETGLSVYEQYF. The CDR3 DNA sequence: TGTGCCACCAGTGAGACAGGGCTTTCTGTGTACGAGCAGTACTTC.

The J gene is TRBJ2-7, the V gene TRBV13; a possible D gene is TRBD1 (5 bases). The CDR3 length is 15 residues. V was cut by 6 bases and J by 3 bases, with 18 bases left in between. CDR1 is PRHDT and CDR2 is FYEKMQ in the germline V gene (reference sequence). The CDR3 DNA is TGTGCCAGCAGTGAGGCCTATGGGGCATTCTACGAGCAGTACTTC. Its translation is CASSEAYGAFYEQYF.

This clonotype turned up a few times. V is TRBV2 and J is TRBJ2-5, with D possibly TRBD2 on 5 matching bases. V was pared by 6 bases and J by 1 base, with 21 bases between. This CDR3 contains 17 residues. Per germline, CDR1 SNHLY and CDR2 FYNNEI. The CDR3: CASSQGGSSLFQETQYF. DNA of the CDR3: TGTGCCAGCAGCCAAGGAGGCAGCAGCCTATTCCAAGAGACCCAGTACTTC.

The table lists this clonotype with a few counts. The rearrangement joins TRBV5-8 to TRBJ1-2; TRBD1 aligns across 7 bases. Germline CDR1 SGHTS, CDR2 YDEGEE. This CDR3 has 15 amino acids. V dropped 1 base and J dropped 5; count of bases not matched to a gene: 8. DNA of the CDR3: TGTGCCAGCAGCTTGTATGACAGGGAGGGGTATGGCTACACCTTC. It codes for CASSLYDREGYGYTF.

CDR3 sequence (DNA): TGCGCCAGCAGCTTTTCAGGAGGACTCCACTATGGCTACACCTTC. Amino acids: CASSFSGGLHYGYTF. J is TRBJ1-2 and V is TRBV5-1; D is undetermined. Trimming took off 2 bases at V and 3 bases at J, with 14 bases between the two ends. CDR1 SGHRS and CDR2 YFSETQ come from the germline V gene. This CDR3 has 15 residues.

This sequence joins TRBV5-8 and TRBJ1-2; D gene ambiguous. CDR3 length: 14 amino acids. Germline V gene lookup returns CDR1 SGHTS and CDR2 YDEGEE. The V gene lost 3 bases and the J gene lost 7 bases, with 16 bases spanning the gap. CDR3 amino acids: CASSSYDGESGYTF. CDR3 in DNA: TGTGCCAGCAGCTCCTACGACGGGGAATCTGGCTACACCTTC.

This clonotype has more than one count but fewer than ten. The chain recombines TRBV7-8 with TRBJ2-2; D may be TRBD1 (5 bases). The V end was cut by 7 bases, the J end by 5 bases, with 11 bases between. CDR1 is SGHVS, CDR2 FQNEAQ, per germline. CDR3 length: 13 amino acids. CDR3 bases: TGTGCCAGCAAAAGGGGATTAACCGGGGAGCTGTTTTTT. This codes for CASKRGLTGELFF.

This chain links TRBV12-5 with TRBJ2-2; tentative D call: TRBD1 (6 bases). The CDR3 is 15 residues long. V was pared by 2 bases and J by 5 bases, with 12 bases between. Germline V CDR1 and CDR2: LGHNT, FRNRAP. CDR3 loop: CASGLFPGETGELFF. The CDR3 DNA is TGTGCTAGTGGTTTGTTCCCAGGGGAGACCGGGGAGCTGTTTTTT.

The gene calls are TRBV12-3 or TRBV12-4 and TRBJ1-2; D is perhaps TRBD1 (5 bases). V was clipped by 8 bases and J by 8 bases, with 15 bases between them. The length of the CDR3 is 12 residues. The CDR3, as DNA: TGTGCCAGCGCCCACCCGGGGGGGGGCTACACCTTC. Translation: CASAHPGGGYTF.

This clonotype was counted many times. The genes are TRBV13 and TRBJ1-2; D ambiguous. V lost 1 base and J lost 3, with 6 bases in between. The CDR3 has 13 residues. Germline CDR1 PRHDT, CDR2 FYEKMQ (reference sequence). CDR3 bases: TGTGCCAGCAGCTTAGCCACCGACTATGGCTACACCTTC. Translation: CASSLATDYGYTF.

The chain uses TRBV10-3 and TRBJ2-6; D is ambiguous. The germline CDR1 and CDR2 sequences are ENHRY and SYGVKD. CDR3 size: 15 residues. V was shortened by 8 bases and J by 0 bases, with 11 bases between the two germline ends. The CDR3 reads CAILGADSGANVLTF. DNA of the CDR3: TGTGCCATCCTGGGCGCCGACTCTGGGGCCAACGTCCTGACTTTC.